This T cell receptor (beta chain) appears in the sequencing data of a study of PD-1 blockade in mismatch repair-deficient tumors. Sequencing was performed with immunoSEQ multiplex PCR; in TCRdb, only in-frame clones are kept and a portion is missing. Among about 14,000 clones listed, roughly 80% were seen once. Time point defined: roughly ten-day in vitro stimulation with candidate neoantigen peptide 4. All patients were mismatch repair deficient, assessed by either PCR or immunohistochemistry. Three pembrolizumab responders had their TCRs sequenced. Baseline for clone expansion was a parallel culture with no peptide. The germline gives CDR1 SGHAT, CDR2 FQNNGV. The CDR3 contains 15 residues. Trimming shortened V by 4 bases and J by 4 bases, and 16 bases separated the two germline ends. The count of this clone is one. The antigen remains unidentified.

The sample here was cells cultured in vitro, taken from a patient treated with pembrolizumab. V is TRBV11-2 and J is TRBJ1-1; D perhaps matches TRBD1 (5 bases). The TCR comes from an adult with mismatch repair-deficient cancer. Here the CDR3 DNA reads TGTGCCAGCAGCTATACTTCCGACAGTGGCACTGAAGCTTTCTTT. It encodes CASSYTSDSGTEAFF.